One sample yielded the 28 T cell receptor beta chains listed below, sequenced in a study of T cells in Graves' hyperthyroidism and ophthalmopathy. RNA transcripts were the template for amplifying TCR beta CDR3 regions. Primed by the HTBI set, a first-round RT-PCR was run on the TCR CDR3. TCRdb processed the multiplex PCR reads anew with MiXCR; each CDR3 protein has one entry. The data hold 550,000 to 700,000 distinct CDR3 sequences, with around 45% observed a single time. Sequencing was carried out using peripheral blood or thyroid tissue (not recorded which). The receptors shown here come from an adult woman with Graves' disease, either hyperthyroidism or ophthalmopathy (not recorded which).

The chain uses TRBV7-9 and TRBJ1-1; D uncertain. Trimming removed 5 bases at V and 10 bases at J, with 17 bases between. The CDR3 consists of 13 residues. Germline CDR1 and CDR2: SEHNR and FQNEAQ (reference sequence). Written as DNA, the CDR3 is TGTGCCAGCAGCCGTTCCGGTAGGGATGGAGCTTTCTTT. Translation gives CASSRSGRDGAFF. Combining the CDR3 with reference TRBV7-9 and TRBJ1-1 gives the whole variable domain DTGVSQNPRHKITKRGQNVTFRCDPISEHNRLYWYRQTLGQGPEFLTYFQNEAQLEKSRLLSDRFSAERPKGSFSTLEIQRTEQGDSAMYLCASSRSGRDGAFFGQGTRLTVV.

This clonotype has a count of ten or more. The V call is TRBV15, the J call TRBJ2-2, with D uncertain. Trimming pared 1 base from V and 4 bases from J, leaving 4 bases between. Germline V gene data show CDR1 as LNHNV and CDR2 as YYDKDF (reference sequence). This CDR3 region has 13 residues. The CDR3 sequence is CATSRVSTGELFF. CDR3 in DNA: TGTGCCACCAGCAGAGTCAGCACCGGGGAGCTGTTTTTT. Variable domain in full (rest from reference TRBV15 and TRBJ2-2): DAMVIQNPRYQVTQFGKPVTLSCSQTLNHNVMYWYQQKSSQAPKLLFHYYDKDFNNEADTPDNFQSRRPNTSFCFLDIRSPGLGDTAMYLCATSRVSTGELFFGEGSRLTVL.

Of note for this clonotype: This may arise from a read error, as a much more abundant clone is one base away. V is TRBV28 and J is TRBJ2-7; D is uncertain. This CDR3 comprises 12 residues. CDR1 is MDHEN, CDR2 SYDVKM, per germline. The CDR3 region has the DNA TGTGTCAGCAGTTCCCCGTGGGGCGAGCAGTACTTC. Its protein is CVSSSPWGEQYF.

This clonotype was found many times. CDR3 protein: CASSPRQGSGWEQYF. CDR3 DNA sequence: TGTGCCAGCAGTCCTCGACAGGGGAGTGGTTGGGAGCAGTACTTC. The chain joins TRBV6-6 to TRBJ2-7; 8 nucleotides align to TRBD1. The germline V gene encodes CDR1 MNHNY and CDR2 SVGAGI (reference sequence). Losses at the gene ends were 5 bases for V and 7 bases for J; bases not matched to a gene: 13. The CDR3 runs to 15 residues.

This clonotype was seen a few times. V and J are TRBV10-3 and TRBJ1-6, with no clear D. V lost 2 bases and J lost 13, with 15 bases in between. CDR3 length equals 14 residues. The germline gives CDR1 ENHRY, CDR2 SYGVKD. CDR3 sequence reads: CAISETVGAMPLHF. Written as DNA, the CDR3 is TGTGCCATCAGTGAGACAGTCGGTGCGATGCCCCTCCACTTT.

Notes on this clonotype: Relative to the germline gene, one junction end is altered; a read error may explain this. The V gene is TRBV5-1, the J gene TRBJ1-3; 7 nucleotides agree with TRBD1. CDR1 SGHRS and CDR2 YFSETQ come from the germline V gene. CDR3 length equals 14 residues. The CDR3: CANSLGQTGTTIYF. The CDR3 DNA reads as TGCGCCAACAGCTTGGGACAGACTGGAACCACCATATATTTT.

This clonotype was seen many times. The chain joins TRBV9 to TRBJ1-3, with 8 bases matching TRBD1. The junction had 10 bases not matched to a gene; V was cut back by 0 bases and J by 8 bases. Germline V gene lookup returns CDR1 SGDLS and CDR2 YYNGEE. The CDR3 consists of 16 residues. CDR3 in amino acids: CASSVGPGQAEDTIYF. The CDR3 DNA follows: TGTGCCAGCAGCGTAGGTCCGGGACAGGCCGAGGACACCATATATTTT.

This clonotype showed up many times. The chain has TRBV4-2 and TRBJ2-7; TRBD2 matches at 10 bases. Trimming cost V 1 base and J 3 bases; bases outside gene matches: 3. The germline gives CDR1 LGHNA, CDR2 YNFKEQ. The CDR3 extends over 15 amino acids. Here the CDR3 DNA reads TGTGCCAGCAGCCAAGTGGCTAGCGGGAGCTACGAGCAGTACTTC. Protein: CASSQVASGSYEQYF.

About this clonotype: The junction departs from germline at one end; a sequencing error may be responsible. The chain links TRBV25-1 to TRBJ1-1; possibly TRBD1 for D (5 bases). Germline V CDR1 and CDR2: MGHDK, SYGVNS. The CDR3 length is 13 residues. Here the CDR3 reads CACSAHGGTEAFF. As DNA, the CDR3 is TGTGCCTGCAGTGCCCATGGGGGAACTGAAGCTTTCTTT.

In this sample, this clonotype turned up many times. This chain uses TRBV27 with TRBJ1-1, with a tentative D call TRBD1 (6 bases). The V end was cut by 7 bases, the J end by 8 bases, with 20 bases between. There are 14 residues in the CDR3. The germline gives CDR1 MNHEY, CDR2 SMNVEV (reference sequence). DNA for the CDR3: TGTGCCAGCACCTCAAGCGGGGGCGGCCGAGAAGCTTTCTTT. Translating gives CASTSSGGGREAFF.

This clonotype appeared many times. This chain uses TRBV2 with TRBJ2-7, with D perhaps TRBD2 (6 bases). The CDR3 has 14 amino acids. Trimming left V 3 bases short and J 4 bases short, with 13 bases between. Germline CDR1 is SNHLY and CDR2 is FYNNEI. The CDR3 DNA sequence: TGTGCCAGCAGTGACGATCCGGGGGAGTACGAGCAGTACTTC. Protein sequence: CASSDDPGEYEQYF.

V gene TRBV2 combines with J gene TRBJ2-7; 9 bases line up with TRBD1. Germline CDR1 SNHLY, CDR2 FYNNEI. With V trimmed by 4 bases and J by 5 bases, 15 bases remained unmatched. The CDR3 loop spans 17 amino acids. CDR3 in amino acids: CASSASGNRGPIHEQYF. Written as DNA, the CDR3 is TGTGCCAGCAGTGCTAGTGGTAACAGGGGGCCGATCCACGAGCAGTACTTC. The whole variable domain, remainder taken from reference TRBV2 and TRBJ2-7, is EPEVTQTPSHQVTQMGQEVILRCVPISNHLYFYWYRQILGQKVEFLVSFYNNEISEKSEIFDDQFSVERPDGSNFTLKIRSTKLEDSAMYFCASSASGNRGPIHEQYFGPGTRLTVT.

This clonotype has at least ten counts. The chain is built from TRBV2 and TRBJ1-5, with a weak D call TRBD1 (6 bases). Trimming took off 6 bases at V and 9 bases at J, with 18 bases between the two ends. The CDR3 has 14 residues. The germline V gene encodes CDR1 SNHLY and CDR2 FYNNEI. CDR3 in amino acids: CASSLGQNEPPQHF. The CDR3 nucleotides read TGTGCCAGCAGCCTCGGACAGAACGAACCGCCCCAGCATTTT.

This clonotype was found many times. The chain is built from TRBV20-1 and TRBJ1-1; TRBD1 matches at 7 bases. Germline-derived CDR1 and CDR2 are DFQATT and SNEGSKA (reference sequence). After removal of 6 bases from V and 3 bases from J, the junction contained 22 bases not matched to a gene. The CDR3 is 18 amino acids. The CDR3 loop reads CSARPGLDREGYYTEAFF. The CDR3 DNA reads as TGCAGTGCCCGGCCCGGTTTAGACAGGGAGGGATATTACACTGAAGCTTTCTTT.

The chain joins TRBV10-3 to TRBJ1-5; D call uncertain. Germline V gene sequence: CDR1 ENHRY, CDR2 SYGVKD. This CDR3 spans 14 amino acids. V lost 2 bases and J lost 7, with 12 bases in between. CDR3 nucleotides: TGTGCCATCAGTGAGGGAGGTTCAGAACAGCCCCAGCATTTT. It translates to CAISEGGSEQPQHF.

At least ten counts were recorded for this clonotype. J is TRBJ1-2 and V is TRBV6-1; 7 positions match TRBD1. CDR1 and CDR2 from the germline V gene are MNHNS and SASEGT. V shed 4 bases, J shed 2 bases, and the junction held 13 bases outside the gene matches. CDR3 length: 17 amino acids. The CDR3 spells CASSARGQLHTNYGYTF. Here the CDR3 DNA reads TGTGCCAGCAGTGCTCGGGGACAGCTACATACGAACTATGGCTACACCTTC.

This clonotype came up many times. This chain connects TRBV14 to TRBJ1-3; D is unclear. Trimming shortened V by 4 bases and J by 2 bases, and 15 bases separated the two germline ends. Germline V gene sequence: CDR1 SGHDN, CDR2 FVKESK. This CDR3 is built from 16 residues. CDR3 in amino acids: CASSRDTAGAGNTIYF. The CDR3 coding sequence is TGTGCCAGCAGCCGAGACACTGCCGGAGCTGGAAACACCATATATTTT.

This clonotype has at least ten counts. The CDR3 coding sequence is TGCGCCAGCAGCCAGGCGGACAGGGAAGGTGAAAAACTGTTTTTT. As protein: CASSQADREGEKLFF. V gene TRBV4-1 combines with J gene TRBJ1-4, with 8 bases identical to TRBD1. The germline V gene has CDR1 MGHRA and CDR2 YSYEKL. The V segment lost 3 bases and the J segment 7 bases; nucleotides outside the gene matches: 7. This CDR3 comprises 15 residues.

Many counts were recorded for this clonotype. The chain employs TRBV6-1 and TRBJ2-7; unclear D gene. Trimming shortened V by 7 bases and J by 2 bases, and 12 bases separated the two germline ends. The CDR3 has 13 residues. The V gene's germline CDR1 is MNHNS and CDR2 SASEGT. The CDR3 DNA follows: TGTGCCAGCACTCGGTGGGGAACCTACGAGCAGTACTTC. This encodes CASTRWGTYEQYF.

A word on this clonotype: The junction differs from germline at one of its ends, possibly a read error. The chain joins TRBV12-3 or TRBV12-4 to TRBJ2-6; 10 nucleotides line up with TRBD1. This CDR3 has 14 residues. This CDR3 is CASTIRDRGGTEAF. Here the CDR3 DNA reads TGTGCCAGCACTATTCGGGACAGGGGAGGGACTGAAGCTTTC.

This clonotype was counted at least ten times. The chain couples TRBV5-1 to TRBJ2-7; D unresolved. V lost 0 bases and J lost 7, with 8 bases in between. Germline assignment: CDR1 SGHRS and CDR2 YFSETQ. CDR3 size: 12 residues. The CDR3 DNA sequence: TGCGCCAGCAGCTTGGTCGGCTTGGAGCAGTACTTC. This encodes CASSLVGLEQYF.

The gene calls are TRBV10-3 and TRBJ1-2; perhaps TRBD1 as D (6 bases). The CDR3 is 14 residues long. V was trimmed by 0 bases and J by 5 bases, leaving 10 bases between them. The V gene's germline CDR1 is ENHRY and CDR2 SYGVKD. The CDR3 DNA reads TGTGCCATCAGTGAGTCCGGGACACCGTATGGCTACACCTTC. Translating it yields CAISESGTPYGYTF.

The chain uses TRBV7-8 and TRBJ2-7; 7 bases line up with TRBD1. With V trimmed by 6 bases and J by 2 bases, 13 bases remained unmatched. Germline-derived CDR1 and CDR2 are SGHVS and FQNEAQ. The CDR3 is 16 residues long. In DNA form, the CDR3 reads TGTGCCAGCAGTCGAACAGGGGCGGCCAGTACCTACGAGCAGTACTTC. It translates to CASSRTGAASTYEQYF.

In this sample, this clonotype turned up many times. The chain's CDR3 is CASSLGGHQPQHF. CDR3 sequence (DNA): TGCGCCAGCAGCTTGGGAGGGCATCAGCCCCAGCATTTT. This chain uses TRBV5-1 with TRBJ1-5; D unresolved. Per the germline V gene, CDR1 is SGHRS and CDR2 is YFSETQ. The CDR3 contains 13 residues. Trimming pared 0 bases from V and 5 bases from J, leaving 6 bases between.

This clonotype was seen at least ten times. The CDR3 DNA is TGTGCCAGCAGCCCAACAGGGTTTGGTCAGCCCCAGCATTTT. Translation: CASSPTGFGQPQHF. The chain couples TRBV7-2 to TRBJ1-5; weak D call: TRBD1 (6 bases). The CDR3 totals 14 residues. The germline V and J ends were trimmed by 5 bases and 6 bases, with 14 bases remaining between them. Germline V gene lookup returns CDR1 SGHTA and CDR2 FQGNSA.

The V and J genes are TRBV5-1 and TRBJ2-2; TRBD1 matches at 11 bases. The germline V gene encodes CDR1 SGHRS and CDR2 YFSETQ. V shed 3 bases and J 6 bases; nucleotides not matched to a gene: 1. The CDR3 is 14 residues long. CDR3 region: CASSSGQGAGELFF. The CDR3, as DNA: TGCGCCAGCAGCTCGGGACAGGGGGCCGGGGAGCTGTTTTTT.

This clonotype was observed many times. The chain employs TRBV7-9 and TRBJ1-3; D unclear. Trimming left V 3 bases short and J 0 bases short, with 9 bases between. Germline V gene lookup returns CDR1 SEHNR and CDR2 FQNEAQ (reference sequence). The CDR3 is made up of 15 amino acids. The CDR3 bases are TGTGCCAGCAGCTTCGTGGGGTCCTCTGGAAACACCATATATTTT. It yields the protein CASSFVGSSGNTIYF.

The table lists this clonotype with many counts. The CDR3, as DNA: TGTGCCAGCAGCCAGGGGGGGACAGGGCCCTATGGCTACACCTTC. Translation: CASSQGGTGPYGYTF. V and J are TRBV7-9 and TRBJ1-2; 9 nucleotides align to TRBD1. Germline V gene data show CDR1 as SEHNR and CDR2 as FQNEAQ (reference sequence). This CDR3 is 15 amino acids long. With 5 bases clipped from V and 4 bases from J, the junction kept 8 bases outside the gene matches.